This T cell receptor (beta chain) was recorded in a study of human T cells and chemical hapten exposure. Study-wide background: It was small differences in pooled library volume that mainly caused per-sample TCR yields to vary.

Study-level findings and limits: Unchanged with DPC sensitization were TCRs above 1 in 1000 frequency.

This clonotype has just a few counts. The antigen remains unidentified. From the RACE reads, TCRdb called clonotypes with MiXCR, one entry per CDR3 protein. This sample has 73,000 or so distinct CDR3 sequences, with 6.5% to 10% found just once. Time point given: patch test 2, 6 weeks after DPC sensitization. Documented treatment: therapeutic diphenylcyclopropenone sensitization with weekly scalp DPC. Alopecia patients deemed DPC-suitable, aged 18 to 70, excluding pregnancy. This specimen consisted of whole blood, obtained in connection with sensitization to the hapten diphenylcyclopropenone (DPC). The sequence was obtained from a woman aged 45-60 years with alopecia areata. Some clones in this sample may be carry-over from other donors' samples.

The CDR3, as DNA: TGTGCCAGCATTACAGCGGGAGGGCCCTCCTACAATGAGCAGTTCTTC. This gives the protein CASITAGGPSYNEQFF. This chain connects TRBV28 to TRBJ2-1; 10 bases agree with TRBD2. The ends lost 7 bases at V and 0 bases at J; junction bases unmatched: 6. CDR3 length: 16 residues. Looked up from germline, CDR1 is MDHEN and CDR2 is SYDVKM.